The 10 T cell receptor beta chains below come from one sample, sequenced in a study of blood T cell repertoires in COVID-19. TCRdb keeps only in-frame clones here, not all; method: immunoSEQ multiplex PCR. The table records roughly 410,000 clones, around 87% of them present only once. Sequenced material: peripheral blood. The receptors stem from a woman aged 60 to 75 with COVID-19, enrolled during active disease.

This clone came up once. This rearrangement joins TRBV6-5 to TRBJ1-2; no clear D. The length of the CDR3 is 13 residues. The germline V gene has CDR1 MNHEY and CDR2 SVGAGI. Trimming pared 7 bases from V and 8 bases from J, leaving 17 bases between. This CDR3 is CASMDNSRWGYTF. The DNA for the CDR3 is TGTGCCAGCATGGATAACAGTCGCTGGGGCTACACCTTC.

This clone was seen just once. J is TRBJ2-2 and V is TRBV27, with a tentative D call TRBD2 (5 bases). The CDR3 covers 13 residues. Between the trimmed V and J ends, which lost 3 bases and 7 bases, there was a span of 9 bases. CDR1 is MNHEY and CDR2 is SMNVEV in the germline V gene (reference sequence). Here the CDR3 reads CASSFYEGGELFF. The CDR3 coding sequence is TGTGCCAGCAGTTTTTATGAGGGCGGGGAGCTGTTTTTT.

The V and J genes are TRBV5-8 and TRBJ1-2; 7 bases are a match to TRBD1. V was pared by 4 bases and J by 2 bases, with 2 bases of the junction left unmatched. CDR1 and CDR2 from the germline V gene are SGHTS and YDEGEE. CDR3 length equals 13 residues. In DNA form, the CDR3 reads TGTGCCAGCAGCCCGGGACAGAACTATGGCTACACCTTC. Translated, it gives CASSPGQNYGYTF.

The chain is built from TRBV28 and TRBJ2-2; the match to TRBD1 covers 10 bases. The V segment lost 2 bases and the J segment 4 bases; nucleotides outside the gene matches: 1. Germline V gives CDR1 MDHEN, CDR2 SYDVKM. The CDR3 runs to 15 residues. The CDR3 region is CASSLRQGATGELFF. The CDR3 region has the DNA TGTGCCAGCAGTTTAAGACAGGGGGCCACCGGGGAGCTGTTTTTT. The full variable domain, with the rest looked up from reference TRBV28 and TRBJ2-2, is DVKVTQSSRYLVKRTGEKVFLECVQDMDHENMFWYRQDPGLGLRLIYFSYDVKMKEKGDIPEGYSVSREKKERFSLILESASTNQTSMYLCASSLRQGATGELFFGEGSRLTVL.

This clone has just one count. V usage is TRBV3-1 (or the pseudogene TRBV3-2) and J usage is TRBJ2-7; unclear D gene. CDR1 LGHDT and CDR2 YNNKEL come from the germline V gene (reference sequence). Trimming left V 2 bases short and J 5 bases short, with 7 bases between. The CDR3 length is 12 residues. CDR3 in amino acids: CASSQSGHEQYF. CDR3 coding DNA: TGTGCCAGCAGCCAATCAGGCCACGAGCAGTACTTC.

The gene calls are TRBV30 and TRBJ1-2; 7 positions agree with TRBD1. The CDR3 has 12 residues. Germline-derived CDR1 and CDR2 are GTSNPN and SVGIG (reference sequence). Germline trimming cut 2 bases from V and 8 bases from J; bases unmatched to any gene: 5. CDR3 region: CAWSLGGRGYTF. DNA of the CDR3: TGTGCCTGGAGTTTAGGGGGCCGGGGCTACACCTTC.

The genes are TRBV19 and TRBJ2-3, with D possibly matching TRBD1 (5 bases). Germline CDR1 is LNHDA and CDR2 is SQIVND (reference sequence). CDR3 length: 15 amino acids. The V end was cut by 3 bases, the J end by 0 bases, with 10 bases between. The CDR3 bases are TGTGCCAGTAGTATCTTTCAGGGTAGCACAGATACGCAGTATTTT. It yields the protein CASSIFQGSTDTQYF.

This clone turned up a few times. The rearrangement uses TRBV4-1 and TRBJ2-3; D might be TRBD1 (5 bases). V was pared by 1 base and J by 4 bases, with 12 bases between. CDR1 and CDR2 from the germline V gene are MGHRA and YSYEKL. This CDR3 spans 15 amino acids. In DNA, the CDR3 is TGCGCCAGCAGCCAAGTTCGGACAAGTGCAGATACGCAGTATTTT. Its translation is CASSQVRTSADTQYF.

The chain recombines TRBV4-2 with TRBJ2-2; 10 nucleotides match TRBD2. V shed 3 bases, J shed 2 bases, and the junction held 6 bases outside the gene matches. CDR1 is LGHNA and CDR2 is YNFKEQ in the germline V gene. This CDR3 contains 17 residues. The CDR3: CASSHFLAGENTGELFF. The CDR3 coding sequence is TGTGCCAGCAGCCATTTCCTAGCGGGGGAAAACACCGGGGAGCTGTTTTTT.

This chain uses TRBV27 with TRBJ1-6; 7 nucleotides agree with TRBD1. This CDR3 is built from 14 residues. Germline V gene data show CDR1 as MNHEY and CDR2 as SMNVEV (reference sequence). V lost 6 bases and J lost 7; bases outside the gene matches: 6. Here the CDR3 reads CASSPTGVNSPLHF. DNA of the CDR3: TGTGCCAGCAGCCCAACAGGGGTCAATTCACCCCTCCACTTT.